This T cell receptor beta chain was recorded in a study of control samples from healthy donors and cancer patients. This table comes from immunoSEQ multiplex PCR, and its TCRdb copy is limited to in-frame clones, with some not included. The profile shows roughly 170,000 clones, 93% of them singletons. This CDR3 has 15 residues. The germline CDR1 and CDR2 sequences are SNHLY and FYNNEI. The trim removed 5 bases at V and 2 bases at J, leaving 8 bases unmatched. Sequenced: blood. The receptor was derived from a woman aged 60-75 years in good health. V and J are TRBV2 and TRBJ2-5, with TRBD1 identical over 7 bases. The CDR3 sequence is CASSYAGTAQETQYF. The CDR3 DNA sequence: TGTGCCAGCAGTTACGCCGGGACAGCTCAAGAGACCCAGTACTTC.